This T cell receptor beta chain came from a study of T cell repertoires in aging, cancer and after chemotherapy. The template was genomic DNA from peripheral blood, not RNA. Rearranged V-D-J TRB sequences were amplified with a mixed TRB-A/B primer pool. TCRdb analysed the multiplex PCR reads with MiXCR anew, one entry per CDR3 protein. The data contain about 8,000 distinct CDR3 sequences, roughly 53% of them singletons. This TCR was recovered from a human donor in good health. Sequenced sample: blood.

CDR3 sequence (DNA): TGTGCCAGCAGTCGGGGACTAGGAGATGTCGGGGAGCTGTTTTTT. Translated: CASSRGLGDVGELFF. The chain uses TRBV6-5 and TRBJ2-2; TRBD2 matches 8 bases. CDR3 length equals 15 residues. After removal of 5 bases from V and 7 bases from J, the junction contained 9 bases not matched to a gene. Germline V CDR1 and CDR2: MNHEY, SVGAGI.